The source of this T cell receptor beta chain is a study of Ad26.COV2.S vaccination and SARS-CoV-2 variants. About the research overall: Among those in the COV1001 Ad26.COV2.S trial arm was the donor.

Whole-study results and caveats: Participants in the vaccine arm had higher spike-specific TCR breadth; placebo recipients had lower. Comparability of non-spike TCR breadth was observed across vaccine and placebo recipients.

Data came from immunoSEQ multiplex PCR; TCRdb stores just in-frame clones and leaves some out. The sample includes about 440,000 clones, less than 95% of them seen just once. Comment on this clone: The antigen is undetermined.

V lost 4 bases to trimming and J lost 1 base, with 11 bases between them. The germline CDR1 and CDR2 sequences are MNHEY and SMNVEV (reference sequence). The CDR3 has 14 amino acids. Indicated treatment: some 19 received Ad26.COV2.S at low or high dose, single or two shots; about five received placebo; per-sample allocation not given. Samples were taken on day 63 after the first vaccine or placebo injection. The individual, an adult aged 18-55 years, was a donor in Boston. V and J are TRBV27 and TRBJ2-7; D call uncertain. This specimen consisted of peripheral blood, obtained in a trial of Ad26.COV2.S vaccine versus placebo. The TCR comes from a person between 18 and 65 years old who received the Ad26.COV2.S COVID-19 vaccine or a placebo. In DNA, the CDR3 is TGTGCCAGCAGTTGGACCTCCAATTCCTACGAGCAGTACTTC. Protein sequence: CASSWTSNSYEQYF.